Shown below are 24 T cell receptor beta chains from a single sample sequenced in a study of blood T cell repertoires in COVID-19. The data were produced by immunoSEQ multiplex PCR, yet TCRdb's version contains in-frame clones alone and is incomplete. The sample includes about 140,000 clones, more than 75% of them seen just once. Sequencing used peripheral blood. These TCRs come from a man between 60 and 70 years old who had recovered from COVID-19.

This clone has more than one count but fewer than ten. The chain recombines TRBV29-1 with TRBJ2-1, with a tentative D call TRBD1 (6 bases). Trimming took off 4 bases at V and 5 bases at J, with 15 bases between the two ends. The CDR3 sequence is 14 residues long. CDR1 is SQVTM and CDR2 is ANQGSEA in the germline V gene. The CDR3 is CSVGGRGPHNEQFF. CDR3 sequence (DNA): TGCAGCGTTGGGGGCAGGGGTCCCCACAATGAGCAGTTCTTC.

The chain employs TRBV6-1 and TRBJ2-2, with TRBD2 matching 13 bases. The CDR3 consists of 17 residues. V was clipped by 4 bases and J by 3 bases; unmatched bases: 5. Per germline, CDR1 MNHNS and CDR2 SASEGT. The CDR3 DNA reads as TGTGCCAGCAGTGGACTAGCGGGGGGAGTGGACACCGGGGAGCTGTTTTTT. This gives the protein CASSGLAGGVDTGELFF.

This chain joins TRBV7-9 and TRBJ2-1, with TRBD2 matching 7 bases. Germline trimming cut 5 bases from V and 10 bases from J; bases unmatched to any gene: 5. The CDR3 covers 12 residues. CDR1 is SEHNR and CDR2 is FQNEAQ in the germline V gene (reference sequence). The CDR3 nucleotides read TGTGCCAGCAGCAGACGGGGGGAGGAGCAGTTCTTC. This codes for CASSRRGEEQFF.

The chain carries TRBV7-2 and TRBJ2-2; 7 nucleotides match TRBD2. The ends lost 1 base at V and 1 base at J; junction bases unmatched: 3. Germline V lookup: CDR1 SGHTA, CDR2 FQGNSA. This CDR3 comprises 16 residues. The CDR3 nucleotides read TGTGCCAGCAGCTTAGTTTCGGGGGGGAACACCGGGGAGCTGTTTTTT. It translates to CASSLVSGGNTGELFF.

The rearrangement uses TRBV27 and TRBJ2-3; 9 bases line up with TRBD2. This CDR3 is 15 amino acids long. Germline trimming cut 6 bases from V and 1 base from J; bases unmatched to any gene: 5. The germline gives CDR1 MNHEY, CDR2 SMNVEV (reference sequence). The CDR3 sequence: CASSRRTSGTDTQYF. The DNA of the CDR3 is TGTGCCAGCAGCCGTCGGACTAGCGGCACAGATACGCAGTATTTT.

This rearrangement joins TRBV7-9 to TRBJ2-5, with a possible D match to TRBD2 (6 bases). The CDR3 extends over 14 amino acids. Germline V gives CDR1 SEHNR, CDR2 FQNEAQ (reference sequence). The V end lost 5 bases, the J end lost 2 bases, and 12 bases lay between the germline ends. CDR3 protein: CASSGMGGQETQYF. The CDR3 nucleotides are TGTGCCAGCAGCGGGATGGGGGGACAAGAGACCCAGTACTTC.

The rearrangement uses TRBV2 and TRBJ2-2; D gene uncertain. Germline assignment: CDR1 SNHLY and CDR2 FYNNEI. The CDR3 covers 14 residues. V was cut by 6 bases and J by 5 bases, with 13 bases left in between. The CDR3 sequence is CASRDVSRTGELFF. Written as DNA, the CDR3 is TGTGCCAGCAGAGATGTTAGCCGGACCGGGGAGCTGTTTTTT.

This sequence joins TRBV7-8 and TRBJ1-5; a possible D gene is TRBD1 (5 bases). CDR3 size: 17 residues. In germline, CDR1 is SGHVS, CDR2 FQNEAQ. The V end was cut by 5 bases, the J end by 3 bases, with 20 bases between. DNA for the CDR3: TGTGCCAGCAGCCCCCACAGGTTGTGGGCAGCCAATCAGCCCCAGCATTTT. Its protein product is CASSPHRLWAANQPQHF.

The chain links TRBV7-6 to TRBJ1-5, with D maybe TRBD1 (6 bases). The V end was cut by 5 bases, the J end by 6 bases, with 14 bases between. This CDR3 region has 14 residues. The V gene's germline CDR1 is SGHVS and CDR2 FNYEAQ. The CDR3 nucleotides are TGTGCCAGCAGCGCCTCGGGGGGCGGTCAGCCCCAGCATTTT. Translation gives CASSASGGGQPQHF. The whole variable domain, filled in from reference TRBV7-6 and TRBJ1-5, reads GAGVSQSPRYKVTKRGQDVALRCDPISGHVSLYWYRQALGQGPEFLTYFNYEAQQDKSGLPNDRFSAERPEGSISTLTIQRTEQRDSAMYRCASSASGGGQPQHFGDGTRLSIL.

The chain recombines TRBV2 with TRBJ2-3, with D maybe TRBD2 (5 bases). The germline CDR1 and CDR2 sequences are SNHLY and FYNNEI. The CDR3 runs 15 residues. Trimming shortened V by 4 bases and J by 0 bases, and 11 bases separated the two germline ends. This CDR3 reads CASSGTSASTDTQYF. The CDR3 DNA is TGTGCCAGCAGTGGGACTTCCGCTAGCACAGATACGCAGTATTTT.

The V and J genes are TRBV28 and TRBJ1-1, with 7 bases identical to TRBD1. V dropped 4 bases and J dropped 0; count of bases not matched to a gene: 2. CDR1 and CDR2 (germline): MDHEN, SYDVKM. The CDR3 spans 14 residues. The CDR3 protein is CASSSGQLNTEAFF. The CDR3 region has the DNA TGTGCCAGCAGTTCGGGACAGCTGAACACTGAAGCTTTCTTT.

In this sample, this clone turned up a few times. V gene TRBV4-3 combines with J gene TRBJ1-2; no firm D call. Per germline, CDR1 LGHNA and CDR2 YSLEER. The V end was cut by 4 bases, the J end by 6 bases, with 21 bases between. There are 16 residues in the CDR3. The CDR3 here is CASSPQDRWLYDGYTF. The CDR3 nucleotides are TGCGCCAGCAGCCCTCAAGATCGTTGGCTTTACGATGGCTACACCTTC.

The chain carries TRBV7-2 and TRBJ1-1, with a possible D match to TRBD1 (5 bases). V lost 5 bases and J 4 bases, leaving 11 bases between the germline ends. Looked up from germline, CDR1 is SGHTA and CDR2 is FQGNSA. The CDR3 totals 13 residues. The CDR3 reads CASSTLGGTEAFF. CDR3 bases: TGTGCCAGCAGCACCCTGGGGGGCACTGAAGCTTTCTTT.

This clone was detected once. The CDR3 protein is CASSRTDRETQYF. The CDR3 coding sequence is TGTGCCAGCAGCCGCACGGACAGAGAGACCCAGTACTTC. The V gene is TRBV5-4, the J gene TRBJ2-5; possibly TRBD1 for D (6 bases). Germline V lookup: CDR1 SGHNT, CDR2 YYREEE (reference sequence). Between the trimmed V and J ends, which lost 4 bases and 4 bases, there was a span of 11 bases. This CDR3 contains 13 residues.

In this sample, this clone turned up once. The V call is TRBV5-8, the J call TRBJ2-1; 11 nucleotides line up with TRBD2. CDR1 SGHTS and CDR2 YDEGEE come from the germline V gene. The CDR3 has 17 residues. V lost 2 bases and J lost 8; bases outside the gene matches: 12. CDR3 region: CASSFWASGRPADEQFF. The CDR3 region has the DNA TGTGCCAGCAGCTTTTGGGCTAGCGGGAGGCCCGCGGATGAGCAGTTCTTC.

V is TRBV6-5 and J is TRBJ2-3, with 7 bases fitting TRBD2. With 7 bases clipped from V and 3 bases from J, the junction kept 7 bases outside the gene matches. This CDR3 has 14 amino acids. Per the germline V gene, CDR1 is MNHEY and CDR2 is SVGAGI. The CDR3 DNA follows: TGTGCCAGCAAACCGCTCGGGGGGACAGATACGCAGTATTTT. It yields the protein CASKPLGGTDTQYF.

V is TRBV4-1 and J is TRBJ1-2; D not certain. Germline loops: CDR1 MGHRA, CDR2 YSYEKL. The CDR3 consists of 14 residues. With 0 bases removed from V and 2 bases from J, the gap between germline ends came to 7 bases. The CDR3 sequence is CASSQDAVNYGYTF. The CDR3 coding sequence is TGCGCCAGCAGCCAAGATGCGGTAAACTATGGCTACACCTTC.

The chain is built from TRBV7-2 and TRBJ1-2; D uncertain. The CDR3 runs to 12 residues. V lost 5 bases, J lost 7 bases, and 11 bases lay in between. The V gene's germline CDR1 is SGHTA and CDR2 FQGNSA. The CDR3 sequence is CASSHSLVGYTF. The CDR3 DNA reads TGTGCCAGCAGCCACTCGCTAGTTGGCTACACCTTC.

The chain is built from TRBV4-2 and TRBJ2-1, with D perhaps TRBD2 (7 bases). The length of the CDR3 is 17 residues. The germline CDR1 and CDR2 sequences are LGHNA and YNFKEQ. The V gene lost 0 bases and the J gene lost 4 bases, with 16 bases spanning the gap. CDR3 DNA: TGTGCCAGCAGCCAAGACGGTCGGGGGGCGCTTTACAATGAGCAGTTCTTC. This translates into CASSQDGRGALYNEQFF.

CDR3 protein: CASSPPQGGSYSNQPQHF. In DNA form, the CDR3 reads TGTGCCAGCAGCCCCCCGCAGGGGGGCTCTTATAGCAATCAGCCCCAGCATTTT. This chain uses TRBV28 with TRBJ1-5; 7 bases are shared with TRBD1. Trimming removed 6 bases from V and 0 bases from J; junction bases left unmatched: 14. Germline lookup yields CDR1 MDHEN and CDR2 SYDVKM. This CDR3 spans 18 amino acids.

The J gene is TRBJ2-7, the V gene TRBV5-4, with 7 positions matching TRBD1. J gave up 4 bases and V 2 bases, and 6 bases lay outside the gene matches. CDR3 length: 14 residues. In germline, CDR1 is SGHNT, CDR2 YYREEE (reference sequence). The CDR3 sequence is CASSFDRDRYEQYF. The CDR3 bases are TGTGCCAGCAGCTTCGACAGGGATCGATACGAGCAGTACTTC.

The V call is TRBV7-2, the J call TRBJ1-1, with D possibly matching TRBD1 (6 bases). From germline, CDR1 is SGHTA and CDR2 FQGNSA. The CDR3 is 15 amino acids. The ends were cut back, 1 base at V and 0 bases at J, with 9 bases in the middle. CDR3 sequence reads: CASSLEGDMNTEAFF. The CDR3 DNA sequence: TGTGCCAGCAGCTTAGAGGGGGATATGAACACTGAAGCTTTCTTT.

The rearrangement uses TRBV7-2 and TRBJ2-3; D may be TRBD1 (6 bases). The CDR3 covers 15 residues. Trimming removed 5 bases from V and 0 bases from J, with 12 bases in between. Germline V gene sequence: CDR1 SGHTA, CDR2 FQGNSA. The CDR3 here is CASSRDRYSTDTQYF. As DNA, the CDR3 is TGTGCCAGCAGCCGCGACAGGTATAGCACAGATACGCAGTATTTT.

This clone has only a few counts. This rearrangement joins TRBV19 to TRBJ2-7; D might be TRBD2 (5 bases). This CDR3 is 14 amino acids long. Trimming pared 1 base from V and 1 base from J, leaving 8 bases between. Germline CDR1 reads LNHDA; CDR2 reads SQIVND (reference sequence). The CDR3 nucleotides are TGTGCCAGTAGTATAGGGGAGTTGTCCTACGAGCAGTACTTC. Its translation: CASSIGELSYEQYF.